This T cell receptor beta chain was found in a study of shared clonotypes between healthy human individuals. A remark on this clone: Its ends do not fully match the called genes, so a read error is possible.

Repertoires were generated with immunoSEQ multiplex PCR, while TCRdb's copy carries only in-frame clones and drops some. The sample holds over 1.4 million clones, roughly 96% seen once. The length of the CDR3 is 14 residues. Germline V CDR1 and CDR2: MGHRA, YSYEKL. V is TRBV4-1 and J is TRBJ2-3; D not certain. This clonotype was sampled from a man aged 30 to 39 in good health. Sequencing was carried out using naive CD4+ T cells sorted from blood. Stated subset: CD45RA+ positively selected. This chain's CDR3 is CASSQTRTDLIVGF. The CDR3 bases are TGCGCCAGCAGCCAAACCCGGACGGACCTGATAGTCGGTTTT.